These 23 T cell receptor beta chains were all obtained from the same sample, sequenced in a study of neurological immune-mediated disorders (dated by TCRdb to about 2019). Libraries were prepared through 5' RACE. TCRdb lists the instrument as Illumina HiSeq 2500. TCRdb applied fastp at Q25 and MiXCR to the public reads, then kept only in-frame beta chains. Rows are combined by CDR3 protein, so each entry shows the most common genes and DNA. The sample has about 58,000 distinct CDR3 sequences on record, about 3.4% of them singletons. Clones ranked in the top ten supply 7.1% of the sample. Input material: PBMCs. Receptors were obtained from an older woman with multiple sclerosis.

The chain recombines TRBV12-3 or TRBV12-4 with TRBJ2-3, with TRBD2 matching 8 bases. This CDR3 spans 14 amino acids. Germline trimming cut 6 bases from V and 4 bases from J; bases unmatched to any gene: 6. Here the CDR3 reads CASSRRGAPDTQYF. The CDR3 DNA follows: TGTGCCAGCAGCCGGCGGGGGGCCCCAGATACGCAGTATTTT.

There are many counts of this clonotype. This rearrangement joins TRBV12-3 or TRBV12-4 to TRBJ2-7; D gene ambiguous. The CDR3 length is 13 residues. V lost 3 bases, J lost 2 bases, and 8 bases lay in between. The CDR3 reads CASSFPDTYEQYF. The CDR3 nucleotides read TGTGCCAGCAGTTTCCCTGACACCTACGAGCAGTACTTC.

This clonotype was seen repeatedly, ten times or more. V is TRBV5-1 and J is TRBJ2-2; unclear D gene. Germline loops: CDR1 SGHRS, CDR2 YFSETQ. CDR3 length equals 15 residues. V lost 5 bases and J lost 0, with 11 bases in between. CDR3 protein: CASRFLNPNTGELFF. The CDR3 DNA sequence: TGCGCCAGCAGATTTCTTAACCCGAACACCGGGGAGCTGTTTTTT. Supplemented by reference TRBV5-1 and TRBJ2-2, the full variable domain reads KAGVTQTPRYLIKTRGQQVTLSCSPISGHRSVSWYQQTPGQGLQFLFEYFSETQRNKGNFPGRFSGRQFSNSRSEMNVSTLELGDSALYLCASRFLNPNTGELFFGEGSRLTVL.

Ten or more counts support this clonotype. The rearrangement joins TRBV10-3 to TRBJ2-3; TRBD1 agrees at 9 bases. The J segment lost 1 base and the V segment lost 11 bases, leaving 7 bases of the junction unmatched. The CDR3 has 14 amino acids. Germline CDR1 and CDR2: ENHRY and SYGVKD. CDR3 in amino acids: CAVDRGFGTDTQYF. CDR3 in DNA: TGTGCCGTCGACAGGGGGTTTGGCACAGATACGCAGTATTTT.

This clonotype was detected ten times or more. The rearrangement uses TRBV28 and TRBJ2-5; perhaps D is TRBD1 or TRBD2 (5 bases each). The CDR3 sequence is 17 residues long. In germline, CDR1 is MDHEN, CDR2 SYDVKM. Between the trimmed V and J ends, which lost 3 bases and 3 bases, there was a span of 20 bases. DNA for the CDR3: TGTGCCAGCAGTTTTTGGGCCCGGGGACGGAGAAAAGAGACCCAGTACTTC. Amino acids: CASSFWARGRRKETQYF.

This clonotype was recorded many times. The chain is built from TRBV20-1 and TRBJ2-7, with 7 positions matching TRBD2. The V segment lost 8 bases and the J segment 7 bases; nucleotides outside the gene matches: 35. Germline loops: CDR1 DFQATT, CDR2 SNEGSKA (reference sequence). The length of the CDR3 is 20 residues. For the CDR3, the DNA is TGCAGTTCAAACGGGGGAGGGGTCGACGACCAAGCGGGATGGGCTGTTGAGCAGTACTTC. It codes for CSSNGGGVDDQAGWAVEQYF.

This clonotype was observed many times. The CDR3 coding sequence is TGCAGTGCTAGCCGGGACAGGGGTTACGAGCAGTACTTC. It codes for CSASRDRGYEQYF. This chain connects TRBV20-1 to TRBJ2-7; 10 bases match TRBD1. The CDR3 is made up of 13 amino acids. The V gene end was trimmed by 3 bases and the J gene end by 4 bases; junction bases not matched to a gene: 3. Germline CDR1 DFQATT, CDR2 SNEGSKA (reference sequence).

This clonotype was counted many times. The chain couples TRBV5-5 to TRBJ2-2; D is perhaps TRBD2 (5 bases). Germline values: CDR1 SGHKS, CDR2 YYEKEE (reference sequence). This CDR3 region has 15 residues. The V and J ends lost 4 bases and 6 bases respectively, with 16 bases between them. CDR3 protein: CASSQLEGLAGELFF. The CDR3 DNA follows: TGTGCCAGCAGCCAGCTTGAGGGCTTGGCCGGGGAGCTGTTTTTT. The whole variable domain, remainder taken from reference TRBV5-5 and TRBJ2-2, is DAGVTQSPTHLIKTRGQQVTLRCSPISGHKSVSWYQQVLGQGPQFIFQYYEKEERGRGNFPDRFSARQFPNYSSELNVNALLLGDSALYLCASSQLEGLAGELFFGEGSRLTVL.

This clonotype has a count of ten or more. The chain links TRBV5-1 to TRBJ2-6; tentatively, D is TRBD1 (5 bases). Per the germline V gene, CDR1 is SGHRS and CDR2 is YFSETQ. The CDR3 is 15 amino acids. Trimming cost V 4 bases and J 0 bases, with 8 bases left between them. This CDR3 reads CASSDQGSGANVLTF. CDR3 nucleotides: TGCGCCAGCAGCGACCAGGGCTCTGGGGCCAACGTCCTGACTTTC.

This clonotype came up many times. The chain couples TRBV5-1 to TRBJ2-1; unclear D gene. Between the trimmed V and J ends, which lost 5 bases and 9 bases, there was a span of 9 bases. This CDR3 is built from 11 residues. Germline assignment: CDR1 SGHRS and CDR2 YFSETQ. Here the CDR3 reads CASSVQTEQFF. Written as DNA, the CDR3 is TGCGCCAGCAGTGTACAGACTGAGCAGTTCTTC.

In this sample, this clonotype turned up many times. The chain employs TRBV20-1 and TRBJ2-3, with 8 bases aligning to TRBD1. Germline loops: CDR1 DFQATT, CDR2 SNEGSKA (reference sequence). The CDR3 covers 14 residues. The V and J ends lost 3 bases and 1 base, in that order; junction bases with no gene match: 3. The chain's CDR3 is CSARARGRTDTQYF. Written as DNA, the CDR3 is TGCAGTGCTAGGGCCAGGGGGCGCACAGATACGCAGTATTTT.

The sample holds many counts of this clonotype. This chain uses TRBV20-1 with TRBJ1-1; 8 bases align to TRBD1. This CDR3 has 13 residues. The germline V gene encodes CDR1 DFQATT and CDR2 SNEGSKA (reference sequence). The V gene end was trimmed by 5 bases and the J gene end by 1 base; junction bases not matched to a gene: 3. The CDR3, as DNA: TGCAGTGCTGCTACAGGGGGGAACACTGAAGCTTTCTTT. This gives the protein CSAATGGNTEAFF.

This clonotype was seen ten or more times. This chain joins TRBV6-5 and TRBJ1-2; the D is unclear. V shed 8 bases and J shed 7 bases, with 14 bases lying between them. The CDR3 has 12 residues. Germline lookup yields CDR1 MNHEY and CDR2 SVGAGI. CDR3 bases: TGTGCCAGCGTCGGCAGGTATATTGGCTACACCTTC. Protein: CASVGRYIGYTF.

This clonotype occurred many times. The V gene is TRBV6-6, the J gene TRBJ2-2; no definite D call. The CDR3 is made up of 17 amino acids. Germline V gene lookup returns CDR1 MNHNY and CDR2 SVGAGI (reference sequence). Trimming stripped 6 bases from V and 0 bases from J, with 17 bases between. The CDR3, as DNA: TGTGCCAGCAGCCACGACTGGAAGAAGCCGAACACCGGGGAGCTGTTTTTT. This gives the protein CASSHDWKKPNTGELFF.

This clonotype was observed at least ten times. This sequence joins TRBV24-1 and TRBJ2-1, with D perhaps matching TRBD2 (6 bases). CDR1 and CDR2 from the germline V gene are KGHDR and SFDVKD. The V and J ends lost 2 bases and 5 bases respectively, with 9 bases between them. CDR3 length equals 14 residues. The CDR3, as DNA: TGTGCCACCAGTGATTACGGGGGTCACAATGAGCAGTTCTTC. Protein product: CATSDYGGHNEQFF.

The table lists this clonotype with a few counts. Because the CDR3's place on the DNA is in doubt, the DNA is left out and the CDR3 is given as listed by TCRdb. The gene calls are TRBV4-3 and TRBJ1-5; TRBD1, the table's D call, lacks a check against the DNA. With termini counted, the CDR3 has 16 amino acids. The germline CDR1 and CDR2 sequences are LGHNA and YSLEER. The CDR3 sequence is CASSQEWAQGNKTQNF.

The chain joins TRBV7-3 to TRBJ2-1; 9 nucleotides agree with TRBD2. Unmatched junction bases numbered 8, after V lost 5 bases and J lost 6 bases. There are 15 residues in the CDR3. The V gene's germline CDR1 is SGHTA and CDR2 FQGTGA. The CDR3 DNA is TGTGCCAGCAGCCCGGGACTAGCTCACGGCAATGAGCAGTTCTTC. This codes for CASSPGLAHGNEQFF. Looking up the rest from reference TRBV7-3 and TRBJ2-1 gives the full variable domain: GAGVSQTPSNKVTEKGKYVELRCDPISGHTALYWYRQSLGQGPEFLIYFQGTGAADDSGLPNDRFFAVRPEGSVSTLKIQRTERGDSAVYLCASSPGLAHGNEQFFGPGTRLTVL.

The sample holds a few counts of this clonotype. The V gene is TRBV6-1, the J gene TRBJ2-3; 9 positions agree with TRBD2. The V segment lost 6 bases and the J segment 4 bases; nucleotides outside the gene matches: 11. The CDR3 is 16 residues long. Germline loops: CDR1 MNHNS, CDR2 SASEGT. The CDR3: CASSAPSGRRSDTQYF. The CDR3 coding sequence is TGTGCCAGCAGCGCTCCCAGCGGGAGGAGGTCAGATACGCAGTATTTT.

In its sample, this clonotype was seen many times. V gene TRBV5-1 combines with J gene TRBJ1-1; D call uncertain. From germline, CDR1 is SGHRS and CDR2 YFSETQ. The V and J ends lost 0 bases and 3 bases respectively, with 9 bases between them. This CDR3 spans 14 amino acids. Here the CDR3 reads CASSLVRGDTEAFF. The CDR3 DNA sequence: TGCGCCAGCAGCTTGGTGCGTGGGGACACTGAAGCTTTCTTT.

This clonotype showed up many times. The V call is TRBV5-6, the J call TRBJ1-5; 8 bases line up with TRBD1. The CDR3 consists of 14 residues. CDR1 is SGHDT and CDR2 is YYEEEE in the germline V gene. With V trimmed by 6 bases and J by 6 bases, 8 bases remained unmatched. CDR3 region: CASNIRGQGQPQHF. The CDR3 DNA reads TGTGCCAGCAACATCAGGGGGCAGGGTCAGCCCCAGCATTTT.

This clonotype came up many times. V usage is TRBV3-1 and J usage is TRBJ1-2; D uncertain. CDR3 length: 13 amino acids. The V end was cut by 3 bases, the J end by 6 bases, with 11 bases between. Germline values: CDR1 LGHDT, CDR2 YNNKEL (reference sequence). CDR3 residues: CASSHLGYDGYTF. DNA for the CDR3: TGTGCCAGCAGCCACCTAGGTTACGATGGCTACACCTTC.

Ten or more counts support this clonotype. The V call is TRBV28, the J call TRBJ2-1; 7 bases line up with TRBD2. CDR3 length: 15 amino acids. The V segment lost 2 bases and the J segment 6 bases; nucleotides outside the gene matches: 7. CDR1 and CDR2 (germline): MDHEN, SYDVKM. CDR3 sequence (DNA): TGTGCCAGCAGTTTAGGTGGGAGGGCCCGCAATGAGCAGTTCTTC. Its translation is CASSLGGRARNEQFF.

This clonotype came up a few times. The chain joins TRBV27 to TRBJ1-4; TRBD1 agrees at 8 bases. Germline V CDR1 and CDR2: MNHEY, SMNVEV (reference sequence). CDR3 length: 14 residues. V gave up 6 bases and J gave up 8 bases; unmatched junction bases: 8. CDR3 protein: CASSLRTGREKLFF. CDR3 DNA sequence: TGTGCCAGCAGCCTACGGACAGGGCGAGAAAAACTGTTTTTT.